Shown below are 5 T cell receptor beta chains from a single sample sequenced in a study of blood T cell repertoires in COVID-19. Profiled with immunoSEQ multiplex PCR; TCRdb holds only in-frame clones, not every one. In the table there are 60,000 to 85,000 clones, nearly 90% of which are singletons. The sample taken for sequencing was peripheral blood. The source is a woman in her forties or fifties with COVID-19, enrolled during active disease.

The chain is built from TRBV27 and TRBJ2-7, with 11 bases that match TRBD2. The germline V gene has CDR1 MNHEY and CDR2 SMNVEV (reference sequence). This CDR3 is built from 14 residues. The J segment lost 7 bases and the V segment lost 7 bases, leaving 9 bases of the junction unmatched. CDR3 amino acids: CASTKLAGVAEQYF. DNA of the CDR3: TGTGCCAGCACCAAACTAGCGGGAGTCGCTGAGCAGTACTTC.

J is TRBJ2-5 and V is TRBV11-3; D is unresolved. V was shortened by 0 bases and J by 0 bases, with 8 bases between the two germline ends. The V gene's germline CDR1 is SGHNT and CDR2 YENEEA. CDR3 length: 15 residues. The CDR3 region is CASSLDSGYQETQYF. For the CDR3, the DNA is TGTGCCAGCAGCTTAGATTCCGGGTACCAAGAGACCCAGTACTTC. The whole variable domain, filled in from reference TRBV11-3 and TRBJ2-5, reads EAGVVQSPRYKIIEKKQPVAFWCNPISGHNTLYWYLQNLGQGPELLIRYENEEAVDDSQLPKDRFSAERLKGVDSTLKIQPAELGDSAVYLCASSLDSGYQETQYFGPGTRLLVL.

This chain connects TRBV9 to TRBJ2-2; D uncertain. The germline gives CDR1 SGDLS, CDR2 YYNGEE. The CDR3 runs to 16 residues. V lost 0 bases to trimming and J lost 4 bases, with 13 bases between them. The CDR3 DNA reads TGTGCCAGCAGCGTAGCTGCCAGTTTAGCCACCGGGGAGCTGTTTTTT. It codes for CASSVAASLATGELFF.

The chain uses TRBV6-6 and TRBJ1-3; D is undetermined. V lost 4 bases and J lost 0, with 4 bases in between. The germline V gene encodes CDR1 MNHNY and CDR2 SVGAGI (reference sequence). This CDR3 is built from 13 residues. The CDR3 loop is CASSSRSGNTIYF. CDR3 in DNA: TGTGCCAGCAGTTCTCGCTCTGGAAACACCATATATTTT.

V is TRBV25-1 and J is TRBJ1-1; perhaps TRBD1 as D (5 bases). CDR1 is MGHDK and CDR2 is SYGVNS in the germline V gene. The CDR3 is 13 residues long. V was shortened by 10 bases and J by 0 bases, with 12 bases between the two germline ends. CDR3 protein: CATQGAVNTEAFF. The DNA for the CDR3 is TGTGCCACCCAAGGGGCGGTGAACACTGAAGCTTTCTTT.